The present T cell receptor (beta chain) was sequenced within a study of blood T cell repertoires in COVID-19. Clones were sequenced by immunoSEQ multiplex PCR, and TCRdb holds only the in-frame ones, with some missing. The repertoire has 200,000 to 250,000 clones, approximately 86% of them found once; the top ten carry about 15%. Participant age was 18 to 89 years, and participants resided in about 25 US areas. The ends lost 6 bases at V and 3 bases at J; junction bases unmatched: 7. The CDR3 covers 15 residues. Germline assignment: CDR1 MNHEY and CDR2 SMNVEV (reference sequence). The sample consisted of PBMCs or T cells enriched from blood (not recorded which). The chain uses TRBV27 and TRBJ2-3; 9 bases are shared with TRBD2. The receptor's source is a woman between 50 and 59 years old with acute COVID-19. CDR3 bases: TGTGCCAGCAGCAGCGGACTAGCGTTAACAGATACGCAGTATTTT. The encoded protein is CASSSGLALTDTQYF.